The 23 T cell receptor beta chains below all came from one sample that was sequenced in a study of response to subunit inactivated influenza vaccine. A single record per CDR3 protein comes from TCRdb applying MiXCR to the RT-PCR reads. The repertoire holds some 190,000 distinct CDR3 sequences, with over 13% as singletons. The material sequenced was CD8+ T cells sorted from PBMCs, taken 4 to 6 days after vaccination. Source of these receptors: a man between 45 and 60 years old who received an inactivated influenza vaccine.

The sample holds a few counts of this clonotype. The chain recombines TRBV11-2 with TRBJ1-2; D call uncertain. The CDR3 contains 12 residues. Germline CDR1 SGHAT, CDR2 FQNNGV. Trimming removed 1 base from V and 8 bases from J, with 8 bases in between. CDR3 DNA: TGTGCCAGCAGCTTAGGTAGTGTGGGCTACACCTTC. This encodes CASSLGSVGYTF.

This clonotype was seen only a few times. The CDR3 region has the DNA TGTGCCATCAGTTCCCAGACAGGGCGGAGCTATGGCTACACCTTC. It is translated as CAISSQTGRSYGYTF. This chain uses TRBV10-3 with TRBJ1-2, with 7 bases matching TRBD1. Germline V lookup: CDR1 ENHRY, CDR2 SYGVKD. The CDR3 runs 15 residues. V lost 5 bases and J lost 4; bases outside the gene matches: 10.

The V gene is TRBV5-6, the J gene TRBJ2-7, with a possible D match to TRBD1 (5 bases). CDR1 SGHDT and CDR2 YYEEEE come from the germline V gene. The CDR3 consists of 15 residues. Trimming pared 0 bases from V and 4 bases from J, leaving 14 bases between. The CDR3 region has the DNA TGTGCCAGCAGCTTGGCCCCCAGGGATCCTTACGAGCAGTACTTC. The encoded protein is CASSLAPRDPYEQYF. Looking up the rest from reference TRBV5-6 and TRBJ2-7 gives the full variable domain: DAGVTQSPTHLIKTRGQQVTLRCSPKSGHDTVSWYQQALGQGPQFIFQYYEEEERQRGNFPDRFSGHQFPNYSSELNVNALLLGDSALYLCASSLAPRDPYEQYFGPGTRLTVT.

The chain carries TRBV14 and TRBJ2-1; D not resolved. Germline V gives CDR1 SGHDN, CDR2 FVKESK. Trimming pared 2 bases from V and 0 bases from J, leaving 20 bases between. The CDR3 is 19 residues long. The CDR3 region is CASSQWPGETPSSYNEQFF. The CDR3 nucleotides are TGTGCCAGCAGCCAATGGCCCGGCGAGACACCTAGCTCCTACAATGAGCAGTTCTTC.

This clonotype was picked up a small number of times. An end of the junction differs from the germline gene, which may be a read error. The rearrangement joins TRBV7-9 to TRBJ2-3, with D maybe TRBD2 (5 bases). Germline values: CDR1 SEHNR, CDR2 FQNEAQ (reference sequence). There are 12 residues in the CDR3. In nucleotides, the CDR3 is TGCCTGGTGCGGGCCTTGACAGATACGCAGTATTTT. It translates to CLVRALTDTQYF.

V gene TRBV30 combines with J gene TRBJ1-1; D is unresolved. This CDR3 contains 19 residues. Germline V gives CDR1 GTSNPN, CDR2 SVGIG (reference sequence). V was cut by 6 bases and J by 5 bases, with 34 bases left in between. CDR3 DNA: TGTGCCTGCTGCTTTCCTACTTCTTGGGGAGGAGGGTCGGGTACTGAAGCTTTCTTT. Its protein product is CACCFPTSWGGGSGTEAFF.

This chain joins TRBV6-4 and TRBJ2-1; 11 positions match TRBD2. Germline trimming cut 0 bases from V and 8 bases from J; bases unmatched to any gene: 3. The CDR3 length is 15 residues. Germline V gene lookup returns CDR1 MRHNA and CDR2 SNTAGT. CDR3 sequence reads: CASSDSTSGGYEQFF. The CDR3, as DNA: TGTGCCAGCAGTGACTCAACTAGCGGGGGATATGAGCAGTTCTTC.

This clonotype has just a few counts. This chain links TRBV28 with TRBJ2-7, with D maybe TRBD1 (5 bases). Trimming removed 2 bases from V and 4 bases from J, with 12 bases in between. Germline values: CDR1 MDHEN, CDR2 SYDVKM. There are 14 residues in the CDR3. Here the CDR3 reads CASSLRQGVYEQYF. The CDR3, as DNA: TGTGCCAGCAGTTTAAGGCAGGGTGTATACGAGCAGTACTTC.

This clonotype was recorded at least ten times. V is TRBV4-3 and J is TRBJ2-3; TRBD2 is a possible D gene (5 bases). The CDR3 is 15 residues long. The germline gives CDR1 LGHNA, CDR2 YSLEER. V lost 4 bases and J 7 bases, leaving 18 bases between the germline ends. The CDR3 coding sequence is TGCGCCAGCAGCCCCCATCTGCTCTCTAGCAATACGCAGTATTTT. Encoded protein: CASSPHLLSSNTQYF.

V usage is TRBV9 and J usage is TRBJ2-2, with D hard to call. Germline lookup yields CDR1 SGDLS and CDR2 YYNGEE. The CDR3 has 12 amino acids. V was clipped by 6 bases and J by 6 bases, with 9 bases between them. This chain's CDR3 is CASTTGPGELFF. The CDR3, as DNA: TGTGCCAGCACCACCGGTCCCGGGGAGCTGTTTTTT.

The chain links TRBV20-1 to TRBJ2-3, with no clear D. Trimming pared 1 base from V and 3 bases from J, leaving 14 bases between. CDR1 and CDR2 from the germline V gene are DFQATT and SNEGSKA (reference sequence). This CDR3 contains 15 residues. The chain's CDR3 is CSARAIVFVTDTQYF. The CDR3 DNA reads TGCAGTGCTAGAGCGATAGTTTTTGTGACAGATACGCAGTATTTT.

This clonotype was observed a handful of times. In nucleotides, the CDR3 is TGTGCCAGCAGTTTAGCCCCCCTTGGTAATGAGCAGTTCTTC. This encodes CASSLAPLGNEQFF. This chain links TRBV12-3 or TRBV12-4 with TRBJ2-1, with unresolved D. This CDR3 spans 14 amino acids. V gave up 0 bases and J gave up 7 bases, with 10 bases separating them.

Ten or more counts support this clonotype. V usage is TRBV12-3 or TRBV12-4 and J usage is TRBJ2-1; 7 bases agree with TRBD2. The CDR3 length is 16 residues. The V gene end was trimmed by 3 bases and the J gene end by 6 bases; junction bases not matched to a gene: 11. DNA for the CDR3: TGTGCCAGCAGTTTGGGTAGCGGGTTTTTCGGCAATGAGCAGTTCTTC. It is translated as CASSLGSGFFGNEQFF.

The chain couples TRBV7-9 to TRBJ2-7; D may match TRBD1 or TRBD2 (5 bases each). CDR3 length equals 17 residues. The V end was cut by 6 bases, the J end by 3 bases, with 24 bases between. The germline CDR1 and CDR2 sequences are SEHNR and FQNEAQ (reference sequence). The CDR3 region is CASSSGTVGLLDYEQYF. The CDR3 nucleotides read TGTGCCAGCAGTTCCGGGACGGTGGGCCTCCTAGACTACGAGCAGTACTTC. The full variable domain, completed using reference TRBV7-9 and TRBJ2-7, is DTGVSQNPRHKITKRGQNVTFRCDPISEHNRLYWYRQTLGQGPEFLTYFQNEAQLEKSRLLSDRFSAERPKGSFSTLEIQRTEQGDSAMYLCASSSGTVGLLDYEQYFGPGTRLTVT.

The CDR3 reads CASSTGTGGMNEQFF. In DNA, the CDR3 is TGTGCCAGCAGTACCGGGACAGGGGGAATGAATGAGCAGTTCTTC. The rearrangement links TRBV25-1 to TRBJ2-1; 11 bases match TRBD1. The CDR3 is made up of 15 amino acids. J was trimmed by 7 bases and V by 5 bases; bases with no gene match: 7. Germline loops: CDR1 MGHDK, CDR2 SYGVNS.

The chain carries TRBV29-1 and TRBJ2-7; 8 nucleotides agree with TRBD1. J was trimmed by 7 bases and V by 5 bases; bases with no gene match: 7. Germline loops: CDR1 SQVTM, CDR2 ANQGSEA. The CDR3 has 12 residues. The CDR3 DNA reads TGCAGCGTTTTTCAGGGGGCAGGTGAGCAGTACTTC. Translation: CSVFQGAGEQYF.

This clonotype turned up a few times. This chain links TRBV5-6 with TRBJ2-3, with TRBD1 matching 10 bases. This CDR3 spans 15 amino acids. Germline CDR1 and CDR2: SGHDT and YYEEEE. V was pared by 3 bases and J by 2 bases, with 3 bases of the junction left unmatched. CDR3 sequence: CASSWTGGYTDTQYF. CDR3 coding DNA: TGTGCCAGCAGCTGGACAGGGGGATACACAGATACGCAGTATTTT.

This clonotype was picked up a small number of times. The junction departs from germline at one end; a sequencing error may be responsible. The J gene is TRBJ1-3, the V gene TRBV5-6, with no clear D. This CDR3 region has 15 residues. Germline CDR1 reads SGHDT; CDR2 reads YYEEEE. The CDR3 DNA follows: TGTGCCAGCAGCTTCACCGCTCTCTCTGAAAACACCATATATTTT. This encodes CASSFTALSENTIYF.

V and J are TRBV5-1 and TRBJ2-7; no firm D call. The CDR3 length is 14 residues. The V end lost 4 bases, the J end lost 3 bases, and 14 bases lay between the germline ends. The germline V gene has CDR1 SGHRS and CDR2 YFSETQ. This CDR3 is CASSPWIGSYEQYF. CDR3 DNA sequence: TGCGCCAGCAGCCCGTGGATCGGCAGCTACGAGCAGTACTTC.

The chain carries TRBV11-1 and TRBJ2-5; maybe TRBD2 (6 bases). Germline CDR1 reads SGHAT; CDR2 reads FQDESV (reference sequence). V lost 3 bases, J lost 2 bases, and 22 bases lay in between. The CDR3 runs 18 residues. The CDR3 nucleotides are TGTGCCAGCAGCTTCCCCGGAGGGGCAGACCCTACTCAAGAGACCCAGTACTTC. Its translation is CASSFPGGADPTQETQYF.

This clonotype was recorded a few times. This chain joins TRBV30 and TRBJ2-1; the D gene is possibly TRBD2 (6 bases). Deletions cut 1 base from V and 0 bases from J, with 7 bases between. The CDR3 totals 14 residues. Germline loops: CDR1 GTSNPN, CDR2 SVGIG (reference sequence). The CDR3 loop reads CAWSGGVSYNEQFF. In nucleotides, the CDR3 is TGTGCCTGGAGTGGCGGGGTCTCCTACAATGAGCAGTTCTTC. Variable domain in full (rest from reference TRBV30 and TRBJ2-1): SQTIHQWPATLVQPVGSPLSLECTVEGTSNPNLYWYRQAAGRGLQLLFYSVGIGQISSEVPQNLSASRPQDRQFILSSKKLLLSDSGFYLCAWSGGVSYNEQFFGPGTRLTVL.

V is TRBV5-6 and J is TRBJ2-3, with D hard to call. Trimming pared 0 bases from V and 0 bases from J, leaving 8 bases between. Germline CDR1 SGHDT, CDR2 YYEEEE. The CDR3 length is 15 residues. CDR3 coding DNA: TGTGCCAGCAGCTTGGAGTACAGCAGCACAGATACGCAGTATTTT. Encoded protein: CASSLEYSSTDTQYF.

V usage is TRBV7-9 and J usage is TRBJ2-7; TRBD1 aligns across 7 bases. The CDR3 loop spans 16 amino acids. CDR1 and CDR2 (germline): SEHNR, FQNEAQ (reference sequence). After removal of 4 bases from V and 2 bases from J, the junction contained 11 bases not matched to a gene. CDR3 residues: CASSSTETGDTYEQYF. DNA for the CDR3: TGTGCCAGCAGCTCCACCGAAACAGGGGACACCTACGAGCAGTACTTC.